These T cell receptor beta chains were read from a single sample in a study of CD8+ T cells in alopecia areata. Some clones are missing from TCRdb's copy, which holds only in-frame ones; the method was immunoSEQ multiplex PCR. This table holds 90,000 to 100,000 clones, roughly 47% found once. Sequencing was done on a sample of CD4+ T cells sorted from blood. The receptors derive from a human donor with alopecia areata. Each CDR3 is given with its conserved first and last residue. D genes are given only for firm matches. Clone size is given for some rows only: seen once, a few or many times, or a class if the clone is expanded.

>TRBV6-5|12|TRBD1|NA|TRBJ2-1
CATRQGYNEQFF
TGTGCCACCCGACAGGGGTACAATGAGCAGTTCTTC
>TRBV11-2|15|NA|NA|TRBJ2-2
CASSLSAGATGELFF
TGTGCCAGCAGCTTATCTGCGGGTGCCACCGGGGAGCTGTTTTTT
>TRBV29-1|14|NA|NA|TRBJ2-5
CSVGTVGVQETQYF
TGCAGCGTTGGGACTGTAGGGGTCCAAGAGACCCAGTACTTC
>TRBV5-1|15|NA|once|TRBJ1-1
CASTVGVGTGPEAFF
TGCGCCAGCACTGTGGGGGTGGGGACGGGGCCTGAAGCTTTCTTT
>TRBV29-1|14|TRBD2|NA|TRBJ2-1
CSGQGLAGVNEQFF
TGCAGCGGCCAGGGACTAGCGGGAGTAAATGAGCAGTTCTTC
>TRBV2|13|NA|NA|TRBJ2-5
CASNRAEGETQYF
TGTGCCAGCAATCGGGCTGAAGGAGAGACCCAGTACTTC
>TRBV30|12|NA|NA|TRBJ2-5
CAWGTEYGTQYF
TGTGCCTGGGGGACCGAATATGGGACCCAGTACTTC
>TRBV9|16|TRBD1|NA|TRBJ2-5
CASSVGSGQGKETQYF
TGTGCCAGCAGCGTCGGGTCGGGACAGGGAAAGGAGACCCAGTACTTC
>TRBV30|12|TRBD1|NA|TRBJ1-2
CAWSGQGLGYTF
TGTGCCTGGAGTGGACAGGGGCTGGGCTACACCTTC
>TRBV27|14|NA|NA|TRBJ1-1
CASSLLLPGKEAFF
TGTGCCAGCAGTTTACTTTTGCCAGGAAAAGAAGCTTTCTTT
>TRBV5-1|12|NA|NA|TRBJ1-1
CASGDVGTEAFF
TGCGCCAGCGGGGACGTCGGGACTGAAGCTTTCTTT
>TRBV29-1|14|NA|NA|TRBJ2-7
CSVVNTGRTYEQYF
TGCAGCGTGGTAAACACAGGGCGAACATACGAGCAGTACTTC
>TRBV29-1|13|NA|NA|TRBJ2-5
CSVVYQHIETQYF
TGCAGCGTTGTGTATCAGCACATAGAGACCCAGTACTTC
>TRBV5-1|14|TRBD2|once|TRBJ2-5
CASSQSGSAETQYF
TGCGCCAGCAGCCAAAGCGGGAGTGCGGAGACCCAGTACTTC
>TRBV4-3|14|TRBD1|once|TRBJ2-1
CASSHGDRGFEQFF
TGCGCCAGCAGCCATGGGGACAGGGGATTTGAGCAGTTCTTC
>TRBV7-9|15|TRBD1|NA|TRBJ1-6
CASSLVGTGNSPLHF
TGTGCCAGCAGCTTAGTCGGGACAGGGAATTCACCCCTCCACTTT
>TRBV11-2|15|NA|few|TRBJ2-5
CASSFNRRGGETQYF
TGTGCCAGCAGCTTCAACCGCAGGGGAGGCGAGACCCAGTACTTC
>TRBV30|13|NA|NA|TRBJ2-2
CAWSPWGAGELFF
TGTGCCTGGAGTCCGTGGGGGGCCGGGGAGCTGTTTTTT
>TRBV29-1|14|NA|NA|TRBJ2-5
CSVGQRLAGKTQYF
TGCAGCGTTGGTCAACGGCTAGCTGGAAAGACCCAGTACTTC
>TRBV5-1|15|TRBD1|few|TRBJ2-7
CASSLGPGQGSRQYF
TGCGCCAGCAGCTTGGGTCCGGGACAGGGATCGAGGCAGTACTTC
>TRBV29-1|14|TRBD1|few|TRBJ2-3
CRSGTGEGTDTQYF
TGCAGATCGGGGACAGGGGAAGGCACAGATACGCAGTATTTT
>TRBV29-1|11|TRBD1|few|TRBJ1-2
CSGGQGLGYTF
TGCAGCGGGGGACAGGGACTTGGCTACACCTTC
>TRBV29-1|13|TRBD1|once|TRBJ2-2
CSVGEGAAGELFF
TGCAGCGTTGGTGAGGGGGCGGCCGGGGAGCTGTTTTTT
>TRBV29-1|13|TRBD1|few|TRBJ1-6
CSVAGQGHSPLHF
TGCAGCGTTGCCGGACAGGGTCATTCACCCCTCCACTTT
>TRBV30|16|NA|NA|TRBJ2-1
CAWSPAQGGSYNEQFF
TGTGCCTGGAGTCCCGCCCAGGGGGGCTCCTACAATGAGCAGTTCTTC
>TRBV29-1|14|NA|NA|TRBJ1-2
CSVETERVYDGYTF
TGCAGCGTTGAAACCGAAAGGGTCTACGATGGCTACACCTTC
>TRBV29-1|12|NA|NA|TRBJ2-2
CSAARVGGELFF
TGCAGCGCCGCGAGGGTAGGCGGGGAGCTGTTTTTT
>TRBV29-1|14|NA|NA|TRBJ2-2
CSAVQWGNTGELFF
TGCAGCGCGGTACAGTGGGGGAACACCGGGGAGCTGTTTTTT
>TRBV14|13|NA|NA|TRBJ2-7
CASSHQPPYEQYF
TGTGCCAGCAGCCATCAACCCCCCTACGAGCAGTACTTC
>TRBV30|14|NA|NA|TRBJ1-2
CAWSVLHGGGGYTF
TGTGCCTGGAGTGTACTTCATGGAGGAGGGGGCTACACCTTC
>TRBV7-2|15|TRBD2|NA|TRBJ2-7
CASSLASGSSYEQYF
TGTGCCAGCAGCTTAGCTAGCGGGAGCTCCTACGAGCAGTACTTC
>TRBV5-1|14|NA|NA|TRBJ2-3
CASSFNIYTDTQYF
TGCGCCAGCAGCTTCAACATTTACACAGATACGCAGTATTTT
>TRBV29-1|13|NA|few|TRBJ2-7
CSVVVGAGYEQYF
TGCAGCGTTGTTGTGGGGGCTGGCTACGAGCAGTACTTC
>TRBV18|18|TRBD1|NA|TRBJ1-6
CASSSRDRGSSYNSPLHF
TGTGCCAGCTCATCCCGGGACAGGGGCAGCTCCTATAATTCACCCCTCCACTTT
>TRBV5-1|13|NA|NA|TRBJ1-2
CASSLDRVDGYTF
TGCGCCAGCAGCTTGGACAGAGTGGATGGCTACACCTTC
>TRBV6-5|14|NA|few|TRBJ1-5
CASSYGTTSQPQHF
TGTGCCAGCAGTTACGGGACGACAAGTCAGCCCCAGCATTTT
>TRBV11-2|14|NA|NA|TRBJ2-2
CASSLVVNTGELFF
TGTGCCAGCAGCTTAGTTGTGAACACCGGGGAGCTGTTTTTT
>TRBV5-4|13|NA|NA|TRBJ2-1
CASSLVANNEQFF
TGTGCCAGCAGCTTGGTGGCGAACAATGAGCAGTTCTTC
>TRBV29-1|11|NA|few|TRBJ1-1
CSGRGDTEAFF
TGCAGCGGCAGGGGAGACACTGAAGCTTTCTTT
>TRBV28|14|TRBD1|NA|TRBJ1-2
CASSRGTGPYGYTF
TGTGCCAGCAGCCGCGGGACAGGGCCCTATGGCTACACCTTC
>TRBV30|14|NA|NA|TRBJ2-7
CAWSSRPGAYEQYF
TGTGCCTGGAGTTCACGGCCCGGAGCCTACGAGCAGTACTTC
>TRBV30|13|NA|NA|TRBJ1-1
CAVTRDKNTEAFF
TGTGCCGTTACCCGGGACAAGAACACTGAAGCTTTCTTT
>TRBV7-9|11|NA|NA|TRBJ1-1
CASSQNTEAFF
TGTGCCAGCAGCCAGAACACTGAAGCTTTCTTT
>TRBV7-2|12|NA|NA|TRBJ2-3
CASSLFRDTQYF
TGTGCCAGCAGCTTATTCCGGGATACGCAGTATTTT
>TRBV10-3|12|NA|NA|TRBJ2-5
CAISVSRGTQYF
TGTGCCATCAGTGTGTCCAGAGGGACCCAGTACTTC
>TRBV29-1|14|TRBD2|NA|TRBJ2-7
CSTKRGGTTYEQYF
TGCAGCACTAAACGGGGAGGGACCACCTACGAGCAGTACTTC
>TRBV15|20|TRBD1|once|TRBJ1-6
CATSRDPGALGAQGRSPLHF
TGTGCCACCAGCAGAGATCCAGGGGCCCTCGGGGCACAGGGGCGATCACCCCTCCACTTT
>TRBV28|14|TRBD1|few|TRBJ2-7
CASSSPGQSYEQYF
TGTGCCAGCAGCTCGCCGGGACAGTCGTACGAGCAGTACTTC